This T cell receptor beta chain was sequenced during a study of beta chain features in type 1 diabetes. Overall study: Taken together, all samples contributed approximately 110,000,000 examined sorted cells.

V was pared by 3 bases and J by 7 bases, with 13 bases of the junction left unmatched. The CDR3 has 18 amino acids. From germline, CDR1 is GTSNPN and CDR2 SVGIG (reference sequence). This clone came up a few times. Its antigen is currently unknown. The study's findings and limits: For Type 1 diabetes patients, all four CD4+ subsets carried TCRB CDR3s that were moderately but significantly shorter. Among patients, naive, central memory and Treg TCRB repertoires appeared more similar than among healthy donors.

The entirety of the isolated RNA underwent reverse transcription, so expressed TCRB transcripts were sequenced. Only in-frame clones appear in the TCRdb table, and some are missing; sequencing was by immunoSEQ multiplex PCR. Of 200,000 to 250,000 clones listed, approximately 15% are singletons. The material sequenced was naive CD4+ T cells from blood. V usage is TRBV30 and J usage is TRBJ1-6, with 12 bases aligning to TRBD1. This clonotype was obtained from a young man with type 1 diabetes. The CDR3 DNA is TGTGCCTGGAGACTCAGGTCGGGACAGGGGGCGCCGAATTCACCCCTCCACTTT. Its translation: CAWRLRSGQGAPNSPLHF.